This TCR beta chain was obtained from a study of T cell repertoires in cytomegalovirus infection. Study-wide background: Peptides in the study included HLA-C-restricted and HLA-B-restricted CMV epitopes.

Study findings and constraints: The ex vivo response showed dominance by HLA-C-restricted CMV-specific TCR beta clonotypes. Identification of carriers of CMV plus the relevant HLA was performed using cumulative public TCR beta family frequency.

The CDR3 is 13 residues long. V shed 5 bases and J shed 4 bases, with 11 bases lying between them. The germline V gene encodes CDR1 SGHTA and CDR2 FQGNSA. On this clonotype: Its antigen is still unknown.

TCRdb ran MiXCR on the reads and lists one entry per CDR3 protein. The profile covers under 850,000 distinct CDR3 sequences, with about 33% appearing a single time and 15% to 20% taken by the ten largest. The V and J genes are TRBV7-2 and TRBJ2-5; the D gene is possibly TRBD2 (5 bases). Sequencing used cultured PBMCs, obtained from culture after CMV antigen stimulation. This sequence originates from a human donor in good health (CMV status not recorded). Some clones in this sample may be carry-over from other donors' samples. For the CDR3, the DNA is TGTGCCAGCAGCGGGGAGAGCACAGAGACCCAGTACTTC. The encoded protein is CASSGESTETQYF. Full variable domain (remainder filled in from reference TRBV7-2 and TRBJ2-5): GAGVSQSPSNKVTEKGKDVELRCDPISGHTALYWYRQSLGQGLEFLIYFQGNSAPDKSGLPSDRFSAERTGGSVSTLTIQRTQQEDSAVYLCASSGESTETQYFGPGTRLLVL.